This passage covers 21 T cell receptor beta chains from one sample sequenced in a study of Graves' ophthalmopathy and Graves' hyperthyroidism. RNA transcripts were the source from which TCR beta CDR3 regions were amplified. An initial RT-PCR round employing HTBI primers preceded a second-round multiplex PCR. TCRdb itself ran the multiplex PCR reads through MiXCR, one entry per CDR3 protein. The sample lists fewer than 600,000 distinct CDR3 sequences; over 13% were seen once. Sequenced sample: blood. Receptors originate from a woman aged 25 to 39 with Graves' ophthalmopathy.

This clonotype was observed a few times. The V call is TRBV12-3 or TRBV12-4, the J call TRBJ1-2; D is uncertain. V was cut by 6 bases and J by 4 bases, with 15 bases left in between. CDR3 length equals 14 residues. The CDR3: CASSSYVMGYGYTF. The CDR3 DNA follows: TGTGCCAGCAGCTCGTACGTGATGGGCTATGGCTACACCTTC.

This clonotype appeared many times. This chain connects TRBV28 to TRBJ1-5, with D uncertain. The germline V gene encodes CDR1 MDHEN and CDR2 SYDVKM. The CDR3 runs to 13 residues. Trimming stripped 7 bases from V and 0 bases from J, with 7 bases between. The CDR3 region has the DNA TGTGCCAGCACGCCGGCTAGCAATCAGCCCCAGCATTTT. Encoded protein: CASTPASNQPQHF.

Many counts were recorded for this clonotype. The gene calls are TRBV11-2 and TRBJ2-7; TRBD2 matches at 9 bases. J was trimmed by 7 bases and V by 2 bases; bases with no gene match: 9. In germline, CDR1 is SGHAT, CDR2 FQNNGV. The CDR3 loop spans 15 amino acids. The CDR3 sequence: CASSLLGGGAEEQYF. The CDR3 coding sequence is TGTGCCAGCAGCTTACTGGGCGGGGGGGCGGAGGAGCAGTACTTC.

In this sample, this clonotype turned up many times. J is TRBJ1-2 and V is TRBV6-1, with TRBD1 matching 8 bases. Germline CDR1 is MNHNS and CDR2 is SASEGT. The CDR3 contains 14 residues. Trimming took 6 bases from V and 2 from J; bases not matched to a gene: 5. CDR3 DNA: TGTGCCAGCAGAGTGGGACAGGAGAACTATGGCTACACCTTC. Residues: CASRVGQENYGYTF.

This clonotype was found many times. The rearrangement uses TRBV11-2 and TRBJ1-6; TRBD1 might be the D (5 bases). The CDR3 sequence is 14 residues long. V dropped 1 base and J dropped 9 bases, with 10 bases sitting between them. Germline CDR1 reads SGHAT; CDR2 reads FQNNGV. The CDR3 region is CASSLGRDGSPLHF. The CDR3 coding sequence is TGTGCCAGCAGCTTAGGTCGGGACGGTTCACCCCTCCACTTT.

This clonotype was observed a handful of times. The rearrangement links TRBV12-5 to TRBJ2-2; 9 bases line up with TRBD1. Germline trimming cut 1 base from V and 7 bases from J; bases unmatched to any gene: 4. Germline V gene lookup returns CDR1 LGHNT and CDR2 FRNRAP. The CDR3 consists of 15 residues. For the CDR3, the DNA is TGTGCTAGTGGTTTGGGACAGGGGGATGTCGGGGAGCTGTTTTTT. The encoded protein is CASGLGQGDVGELFF.

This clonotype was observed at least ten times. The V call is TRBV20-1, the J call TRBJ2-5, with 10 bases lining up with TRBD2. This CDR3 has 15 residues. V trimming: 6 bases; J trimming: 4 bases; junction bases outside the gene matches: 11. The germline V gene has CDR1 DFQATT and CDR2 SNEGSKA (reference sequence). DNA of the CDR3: TGCAGTGCAAGGGTTAGCGGGAGGTTGAGAGAGACCCAGTACTTC. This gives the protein CSARVSGRLRETQYF.

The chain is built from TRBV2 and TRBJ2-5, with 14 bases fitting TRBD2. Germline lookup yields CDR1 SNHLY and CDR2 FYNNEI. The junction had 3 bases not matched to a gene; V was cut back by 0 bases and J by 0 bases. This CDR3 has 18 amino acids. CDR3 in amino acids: CASSEALGLAGDQETQYF. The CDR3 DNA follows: TGTGCCAGCAGTGAAGCGCTGGGACTAGCGGGGGACCAAGAGACCCAGTACTTC.

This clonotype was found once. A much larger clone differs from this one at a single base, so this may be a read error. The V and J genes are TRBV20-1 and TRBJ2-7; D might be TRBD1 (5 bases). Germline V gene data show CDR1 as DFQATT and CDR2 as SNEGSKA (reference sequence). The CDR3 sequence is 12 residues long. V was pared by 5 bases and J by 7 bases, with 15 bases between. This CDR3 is CSAAGQEYEQYF. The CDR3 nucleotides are TGCAGTGCTGCAGGGCAGGAGTATGAGCAGTACTTC.

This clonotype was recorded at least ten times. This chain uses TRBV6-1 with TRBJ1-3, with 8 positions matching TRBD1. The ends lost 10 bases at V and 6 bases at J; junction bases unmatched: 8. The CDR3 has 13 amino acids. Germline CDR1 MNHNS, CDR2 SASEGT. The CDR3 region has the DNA TGTGCCACCGGACAGGGCGGATTAAACACCATATATTTT. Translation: CATGQGGLNTIYF.

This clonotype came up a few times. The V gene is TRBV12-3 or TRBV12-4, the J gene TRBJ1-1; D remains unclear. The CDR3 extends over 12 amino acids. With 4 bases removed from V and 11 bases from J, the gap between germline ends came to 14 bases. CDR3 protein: CASSSPALRAFF. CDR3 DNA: TGTGCCAGCAGTTCACCAGCGCTTCGGGCTTTCTTT.

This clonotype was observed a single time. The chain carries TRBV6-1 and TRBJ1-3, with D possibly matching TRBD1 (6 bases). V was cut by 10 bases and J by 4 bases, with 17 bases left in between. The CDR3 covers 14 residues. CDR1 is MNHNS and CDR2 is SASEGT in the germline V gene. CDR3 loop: CATRTALEGNTIYF. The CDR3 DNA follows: TGTGCCACCAGGACAGCATTGGAGGGAAACACCATATATTTT.

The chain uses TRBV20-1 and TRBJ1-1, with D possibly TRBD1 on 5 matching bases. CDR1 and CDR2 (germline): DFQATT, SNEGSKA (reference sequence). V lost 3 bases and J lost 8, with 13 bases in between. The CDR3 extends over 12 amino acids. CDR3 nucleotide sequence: TGCAGTGCTAGCGAGGGGCAGGCAGAAGCTTTCTTT. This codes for CSASEGQAEAFF.

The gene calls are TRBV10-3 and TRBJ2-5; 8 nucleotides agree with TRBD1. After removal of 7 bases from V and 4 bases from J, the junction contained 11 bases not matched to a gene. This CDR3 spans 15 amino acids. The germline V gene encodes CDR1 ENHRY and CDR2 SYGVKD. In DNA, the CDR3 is TGTGCCATCACTCCGAGACAGGGGCCGGGAGAGACCCAGTACTTC. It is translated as CAITPRQGPGETQYF.

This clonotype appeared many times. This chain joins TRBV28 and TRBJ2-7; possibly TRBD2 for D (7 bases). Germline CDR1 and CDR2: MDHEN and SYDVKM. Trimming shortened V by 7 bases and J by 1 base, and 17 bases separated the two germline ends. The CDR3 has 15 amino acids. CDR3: CASTQGGWASYEQYF. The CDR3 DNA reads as TGTGCCAGCACACAGGGAGGGTGGGCGTCCTACGAGCAGTACTTC.

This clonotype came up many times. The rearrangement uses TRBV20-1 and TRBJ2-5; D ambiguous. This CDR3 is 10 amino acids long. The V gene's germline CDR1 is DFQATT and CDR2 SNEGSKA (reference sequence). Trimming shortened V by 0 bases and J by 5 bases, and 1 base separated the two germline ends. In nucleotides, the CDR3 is TGCAGTGCTAGAGATGAGACCCAGTACTTC. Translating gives CSARDETQYF.

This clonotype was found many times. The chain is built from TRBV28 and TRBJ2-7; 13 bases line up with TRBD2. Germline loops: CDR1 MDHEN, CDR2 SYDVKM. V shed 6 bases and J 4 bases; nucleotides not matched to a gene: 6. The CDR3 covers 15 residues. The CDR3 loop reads CASRSGLAGLYEQYF. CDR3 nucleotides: TGTGCCAGCAGGTCGGGACTAGCGGGGTTATACGAGCAGTACTTC.

DNA of the CDR3: TGTGCCAGCAGTCCTATCAAGGGCTCGGGCAGGGCGCACACCGGGGAGCTGTTTTTT. Translation: CASSPIKGSGRAHTGELFF. The gene calls are TRBV6-2 or TRBV6-3 and TRBJ2-2; weak D call: TRBD1 (5 bases). This CDR3 is built from 19 residues. The V gene lost 5 bases and the J gene lost 3 bases, with 25 bases spanning the gap. Germline values: CDR1 MNHEY, CDR2 SVGEGT.

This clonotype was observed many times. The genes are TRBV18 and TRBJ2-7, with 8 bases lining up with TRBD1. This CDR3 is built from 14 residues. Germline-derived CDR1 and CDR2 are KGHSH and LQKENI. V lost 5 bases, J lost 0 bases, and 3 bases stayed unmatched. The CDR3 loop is CASSGDRSSYEQYF. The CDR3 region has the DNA TGTGCCAGCTCAGGGGACAGGAGCTCCTACGAGCAGTACTTC.

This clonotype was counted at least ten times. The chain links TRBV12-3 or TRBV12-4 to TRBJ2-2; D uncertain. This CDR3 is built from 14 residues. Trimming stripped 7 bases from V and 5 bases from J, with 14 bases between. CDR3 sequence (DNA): TGTGCCAGCACAATTAGTAGGGCTACCGGGGAGCTGTTTTTT. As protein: CASTISRATGELFF.

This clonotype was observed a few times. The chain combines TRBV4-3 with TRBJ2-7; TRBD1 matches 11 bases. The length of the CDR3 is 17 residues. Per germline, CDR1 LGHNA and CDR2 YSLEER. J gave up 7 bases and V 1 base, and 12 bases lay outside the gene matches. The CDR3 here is CASSQGFAGQGAGEQYF. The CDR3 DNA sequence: TGCGCCAGCAGCCAAGGGTTCGCTGGACAGGGGGCAGGGGAGCAGTACTTC.